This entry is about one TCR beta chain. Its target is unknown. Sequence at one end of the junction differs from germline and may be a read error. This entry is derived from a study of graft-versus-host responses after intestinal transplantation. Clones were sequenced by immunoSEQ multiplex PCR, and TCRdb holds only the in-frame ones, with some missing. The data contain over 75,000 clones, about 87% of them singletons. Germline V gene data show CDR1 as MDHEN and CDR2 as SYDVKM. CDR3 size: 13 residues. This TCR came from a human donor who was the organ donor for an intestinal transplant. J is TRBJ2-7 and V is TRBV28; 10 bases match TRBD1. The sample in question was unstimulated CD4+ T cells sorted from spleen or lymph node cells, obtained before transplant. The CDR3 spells CASSDRGPYEQYF. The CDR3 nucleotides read TGTGCCAGCAGCGACAGGGGGCCCTACGAACAGTACTTC.